The 7 T cell receptor beta chains below were found in one sample sequenced in a study of response to subunit inactivated influenza vaccine. From the RT-PCR reads, TCRdb called clonotypes with MiXCR, one entry per CDR3 protein. The sample lists approximately 300,000 distinct CDR3 sequences, approximately 21% occurring once. Specimen: PBMCs from blood, collected approximately 20 months after vaccination. These receptors all stem from a man aged 50 to 75 who received an inactivated influenza vaccine.

This clonotype showed up just a few times. This chain links TRBV12-3 or TRBV12-4 with TRBJ2-5; 13 positions match TRBD2. J was trimmed by 0 bases and V by 5 bases; bases with no gene match: 3. The CDR3 is 16 amino acids. CDR3 sequence: CASSPGTSGNQETQYF. CDR3 bases: TGTGCCAGCAGTCCCGGGACTAGCGGGAACCAAGAGACCCAGTACTTC.

This clonotype was seen a handful of times. The chain uses TRBV3-1 and TRBJ1-5, with D unresolved. From germline, CDR1 is LGHDT and CDR2 YNNKEL (reference sequence). V gave up 1 base and J gave up 0 bases, with 10 bases separating them. The CDR3 loop spans 16 amino acids. The CDR3: CASSQGSQSSNQPQHF. The CDR3 region has the DNA TGTGCCAGCAGCCAAGGGAGTCAGAGTAGCAATCAGCCCCAGCATTTT.

This clonotype turned up a few times. The chain is built from TRBV12-2 and TRBJ1-1; the listed D gene, TRBD1, was not tested against the DNA. TRBV12-2 is listed as a pseudogene. The CDR3 totals 17 residues. The CDR3 bases are TGTGCAAGTCGCTTAACCCCCCTCGGGACAGGGTACCCTGAAGCTTTCTTT. Residues: CASRLTPLGTGYPEAFF.

The sample holds a few counts of this clonotype. The rearrangement links TRBV25-1 to TRBJ2-7; 8 positions match TRBD2. V shed 1 base and J 7 bases; nucleotides not matched to a gene: 12. From germline, CDR1 is MGHDK and CDR2 SYGVNS. This CDR3 spans 16 amino acids. The DNA for the CDR3 is TGTGCCAGCAGTGAATCGCTTAGCGGGAAAGAAGAAGAGCAGTACTTC. It is translated as CASSESLSGKEEEQYF.

V usage is TRBV21-1 and J usage is TRBJ2-7; TRBD2, as called in the table, went unchecked against the DNA. TRBV21-1 is deemed a pseudogene. The length of the CDR3 is 12 residues. CDR3 residues: CASSRRGDRQYF. In DNA, the CDR3 is TGTGCCAGCAGCCGGAGGGGAGATAGGCAGTACTTC.

This clonotype has just a few counts. The rearrangement links TRBV25-1 to TRBJ2-7; tentative D call: TRBD1 (8 bases). Trimming pared 6 bases from V and 2 bases from J, leaving 11 bases between. This CDR3 has 13 amino acids. The germline V gene has CDR1 MGHDK and CDR2 SYGVNS. CDR3 residues: CASRTGGAYEQYF. The CDR3 DNA sequence: TGTGCCAGCAGAACAGGGGGGGCCTACGAGCAGTACTTC.

This clonotype occurred a few times. This rearrangement joins TRBV3-1 to TRBJ1-5, with D possibly matching TRBD1 (5 bases). Germline values: CDR1 LGHDT, CDR2 YNNKEL (reference sequence). The CDR3 consists of 13 residues. Deletions cut 3 bases from V and 7 bases from J, with 10 bases between. CDR3 loop: CASSHLGGQPQHF. CDR3 sequence (DNA): TGTGCCAGCAGCCACCTTGGGGGGCAGCCCCAGCATTTT.